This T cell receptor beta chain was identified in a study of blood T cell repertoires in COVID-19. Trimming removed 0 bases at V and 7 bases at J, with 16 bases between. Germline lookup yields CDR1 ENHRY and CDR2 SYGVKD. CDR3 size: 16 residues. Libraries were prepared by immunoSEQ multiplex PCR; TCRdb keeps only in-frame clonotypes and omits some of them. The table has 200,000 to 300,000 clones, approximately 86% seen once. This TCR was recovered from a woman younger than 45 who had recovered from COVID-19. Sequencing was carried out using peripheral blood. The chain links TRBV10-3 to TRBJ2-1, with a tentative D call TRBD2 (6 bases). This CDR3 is CAISESGSGLLNEQFF. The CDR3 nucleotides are TGTGCCATCAGTGAGTCGGGGTCGGGACTCCTAAATGAGCAGTTCTTC.